These 32 T cell receptor beta chains were sequenced from one sample in a study of blood T cells in healthy people across ages. A second PCR of 7 to 11 cycles used a sample-barcoded 5' primer and a J-beta primer mix. MiXCR, run by TCRdb on the 5' RACE reads, gives a single entry per CDR3 protein. The table lists 1.8 million or so distinct CDR3 sequences, about 39% of them singletons, with roughly 23% in the top ten. The sample was blood. The origin of the receptors is a human donor in good health.

V is TRBV5-5 and J is TRBJ1-5, with D possibly matching TRBD1 (5 bases). The CDR3 extends over 14 amino acids. V gave up 1 base and J gave up 6 bases, with 11 bases separating them. The V gene's germline CDR1 is SGHKS and CDR2 YYEKEE (reference sequence). The CDR3 DNA is TGTGCCAGCAGCTTGTCAGGGAAGGGTCAGCCCCAGCATTTT. It specifies CASSLSGKGQPQHF.

This clonotype was observed many times. The chain has TRBV7-8 and TRBJ2-1; 7 bases are a match to TRBD1. Germline CDR1 is SGHVS and CDR2 is FQNEAQ. The J segment lost 9 bases and the V segment lost 5 bases, leaving 13 bases of the junction unmatched. The CDR3 length is 15 residues. The CDR3: CASSLDRERVVEQFF. CDR3 nucleotides: TGTGCCAGCAGCCTAGACAGGGAACGGGTGGTTGAGCAGTTCTTC.

The chain uses TRBV7-3 and TRBJ1-1, with D possibly matching TRBD1 (5 bases). Between the trimmed V and J ends, which lost 6 bases and 2 bases, there was a span of 10 bases. Germline lookup yields CDR1 SGHTA and CDR2 FQGTGA. CDR3 length equals 13 residues. The CDR3 DNA reads TGTGCCAGCAGGGTGACAGTTAACACTGAAGCTTTCTTT. This codes for CASRVTVNTEAFF.

The chain joins TRBV5-6 to TRBJ2-3; D is unresolved. The V gene's germline CDR1 is SGHDT and CDR2 YYEEEE. Trimming took 6 bases from V and 4 from J, leaving 9 bases between them. The CDR3 is 12 residues long. The CDR3 reads CASNAVPDTQYF. The CDR3 nucleotides are TGTGCCAGCAACGCTGTTCCAGATACGCAGTATTTT.

This clonotype was seen a few times. The chain combines TRBV12-3 or TRBV12-4 with TRBJ1-3, with D possibly being TRBD1 (5 bases). The V gene lost 3 bases and the J gene lost 7 bases, with 13 bases spanning the gap. The CDR3 runs 14 residues. The CDR3 DNA is TGTGCCAGCAGTTTGGGGGTCCTGGGGAACACCATATATTTT. Amino acid sequence: CASSLGVLGNTIYF.

This chain uses TRBV3-1 with TRBJ2-2, with D perhaps TRBD2 (6 bases). V was cut by 7 bases and J by 2 bases, with 14 bases left in between. There are 15 residues in the CDR3. The germline V gene encodes CDR1 LGHDT and CDR2 YNNKEL (reference sequence). CDR3 sequence (DNA): TGTGCCAGCACCTTTAGGGGAGGCAACACCGGGGAGCTGTTTTTT. Amino acid sequence: CASTFRGGNTGELFF.

This sequence joins TRBV7-8 and TRBJ1-2, with D unresolved. CDR3 length: 12 residues. Germline values: CDR1 SGHVS, CDR2 FQNEAQ. Trimming removed 5 bases at V and 8 bases at J, with 12 bases between. As DNA, the CDR3 is TGTGCCAGCAGCCAAAAGGCCTGGGGCTACACCTTC. Encoded protein: CASSQKAWGYTF.

The rearrangement uses TRBV5-5 and TRBJ1-5; the D gene is possibly TRBD1 (5 bases). Germline CDR1 and CDR2: SGHKS and YYEKEE (reference sequence). V was trimmed by 2 bases and J by 0 bases, leaving 15 bases between them. The CDR3 loop spans 17 amino acids. The chain's CDR3 is CASSFGTVVYSNQPQHF. CDR3 bases: TGTGCCAGCAGCTTTGGGACGGTGGTATATAGCAATCAGCCCCAGCATTTT.

This clonotype was observed a handful of times. This sequence joins TRBV7-9 and TRBJ1-2; TRBD1 matches at 8 bases. The germline V gene has CDR1 SEHNR and CDR2 FQNEAQ (reference sequence). CDR3 length: 16 residues. Trimming cost V 3 bases and J 4 bases; bases outside gene matches: 10. This CDR3 reads CASSFGGQGVGYGYTF. CDR3 in DNA: TGTGCCAGCAGCTTCGGTGGACAGGGAGTGGGCTATGGCTACACCTTC.

In this sample, this clonotype turned up a few times. The genes are TRBV7-9 and TRBJ2-4; D unclear. The closer fit of TRBJ2-7 to the DNA end suggests the J call may be wrong. This CDR3 contains 15 residues. Per germline, CDR1 SEHNR and CDR2 FQNEAQ (reference sequence). The chain's CDR3 is CASSPRERQIYEQYF. The CDR3 DNA sequence: TGTGCCAGCAGCCCCAGAGAAAGACAAATCTACGAGCAGTACTTC.

This clonotype was counted many times. The chain carries TRBV10-3 and TRBJ2-7; 7 bases map to TRBD1. This CDR3 comprises 12 residues. Germline-derived CDR1 and CDR2 are ENHRY and SYGVKD. V was pared by 3 bases and J by 7 bases, with 3 bases of the junction left unmatched. CDR3 coding DNA: TGTGCCATCAGTGACTCAGGGGGAGAGCAGTACTTC. This translates into CAISDSGGEQYF.

The chain couples TRBV4-2 to TRBJ2-5, with 7 bases that match TRBD1. The J call may be in error: the DNA end matches TRBJ2-7 better. From germline, CDR1 is LGHNA and CDR2 YNFKEQ. The CDR3 totals 14 residues. CDR3 protein: CASSAEDRLYEQYF. The CDR3 region has the DNA TGTGCCAGCAGCGCGGAGGACAGGCTCTACGAGCAGTACTTC.

This chain links TRBV20-1 with TRBJ1-5, with TRBD1 matching 7 bases. Germline values: CDR1 DFQATT, CDR2 SNEGSKA (reference sequence). J lost 0 bases, V lost 0 bases, and 11 bases had no gene match. The CDR3 is made up of 18 amino acids. CDR3 in amino acids: CSARDPRGQAYSNQPQHF. The CDR3 region has the DNA TGCAGTGCTAGAGATCCCCGTGGACAGGCTTATAGCAATCAGCCCCAGCATTTT.

A few counts support this clonotype. This rearrangement joins TRBV4-1 to TRBJ1-5; 8 bases align to TRBD1. This CDR3 is 16 amino acids long. Looked up from germline, CDR1 is MGHRA and CDR2 is YSYEKL. Trimming at V came to 1 base and at J to 3 bases, leaving 5 bases not matched to a gene. CDR3 protein: CASSQATGEPNQPQHF. The DNA for the CDR3 is TGCGCCAGCAGCCAAGCGACAGGGGAGCCCAATCAGCCCCAGCATTTT.

This chain connects TRBV29-1 to TRBJ2-2; D call uncertain. This CDR3 spans 12 amino acids. Germline lookup yields CDR1 SQVTM and CDR2 ANQGSEA. The ends were cut back, 7 bases at V and 4 bases at J, with 10 bases in the middle. The CDR3 here is CSGQRFTGELFF. CDR3 sequence (DNA): TGCAGCGGCCAAAGATTCACCGGGGAGCTGTTTTTT.

This clonotype was counted a few times. The rearrangement links TRBV12-5 to TRBJ2-2; D is possibly TRBD1 or TRBD2 (5 bases each). Germline-derived CDR1 and CDR2 are LGHNT and FRNRAP. The length of the CDR3 is 15 residues. Trimming removed 5 bases at V and 4 bases at J, with 14 bases between. The CDR3 coding sequence is TGTGCTAGTGGTCCGGGGCAGGGTCTCACCGGGGAGCTGTTTTTT. Translation gives CASGPGQGLTGELFF.

This clonotype has only a few counts. The chain uses TRBV5-5 and TRBJ2-1; D ambiguous. The length of the CDR3 is 15 residues. Trimming took off 0 bases at V and 1 base at J, with 8 bases between the two ends. Per germline, CDR1 SGHKS and CDR2 YYEKEE (reference sequence). The CDR3 bases are TGTGCCAGCAGCTTGGCTAGGGTGTCCTACAATGAGCAGTTCTTC. This gives the protein CASSLARVSYNEQFF.

This clonotype occurred a few times. The chain links TRBV29-1 to TRBJ1-5; D is undetermined. The CDR3 contains 10 residues. Deletions cut 8 bases from V and 5 bases from J, with 7 bases between. In germline, CDR1 is SQVTM, CDR2 ANQGSEA. The CDR3 DNA is TGCAGCCTAGGCTATCAGCCCCAGCATTTT. Translation gives CSLGYQPQHF.

This rearrangement joins TRBV12-5 to TRBJ2-7, with D perhaps being TRBD1 or TRBD2 (6 bases each). Between the trimmed V and J ends, which lost 0 bases and 2 bases, there was a span of 14 bases. Germline-derived CDR1 and CDR2 are LGHNT and FRNRAP. This CDR3 has 16 amino acids. The CDR3 here is CASGLVRGGPTYEQYF. The DNA of the CDR3 is TGTGCTAGTGGTTTGGTACGAGGGGGGCCTACCTACGAGCAGTACTTC.

The chain couples TRBV7-9 to TRBJ2-5, with TRBD2 as a possible D gene (5 bases). In germline, CDR1 is SEHNR, CDR2 FQNEAQ (reference sequence). The CDR3 runs 15 residues. V was pared by 1 base and J by 5 bases, with 14 bases between. CDR3 residues: CASSLVTGISETQYF. Here the CDR3 DNA reads TGTGCCAGCAGCTTAGTAACGGGGATTTCGGAGACCCAGTACTTC.

This clonotype was seen a few times. A clone one base away is much larger, so this may be a read error. The chain is built from TRBV29-1 and TRBJ2-7; 8 nucleotides align to TRBD2. The V gene end was trimmed by 4 bases and the J gene end by 7 bases; junction bases not matched to a gene: 12. The germline gives CDR1 SQVTM, CDR2 ANQGSEA. The CDR3 extends over 14 amino acids. CDR3 amino acids: CSVGLRGEWDEQYF. CDR3 DNA: TGCAGCGTTGGTTTGCGGGGGGAATGGGATGAGCAGTACTTC.

The CDR3 loop reads CASSWGQNYNEQFF. CDR3 coding DNA: TGTGCCAGCAGCTGGGGACAGAACTACAATGAGCAGTTCTTC. The chain is built from TRBV7-9 and TRBJ2-1, with 7 bases identical to TRBD1. The germline gives CDR1 SEHNR, CDR2 FQNEAQ (reference sequence). J gave up 3 bases and V 4 bases, and 3 bases lay outside the gene matches. The CDR3 totals 14 residues. The full variable domain, with the rest looked up from reference TRBV7-9 and TRBJ2-1, is DTGVSQNPRHKITKRGQNVTFRCDPISEHNRLYWYRQTLGQGPEFLTYFQNEAQLEKSRLLSDRFSAERPKGSFSTLEIQRTEQGDSAMYLCASSWGQNYNEQFFGPGTRLTVL.

The V gene is TRBV15, the J gene TRBJ2-5; D gene ambiguous. The CDR3 length is 15 residues. CDR1 and CDR2 from the germline V gene are LNHNV and YYDKDF (reference sequence). With 0 bases removed from V and 2 bases from J, the gap between germline ends came to 10 bases. The CDR3 region has the DNA TGTGCCACCAGCAGAGAAGGGAACGGGCAAGAGACCCAGTACTTC. It is translated as CATSREGNGQETQYF.

This clonotype came up a few times. CDR3 sequence reads: CSVEGSGDQPQHF. CDR3 in DNA: TGCAGCGTTGAAGGCTCAGGGGATCAGCCCCAGCATTTT. The chain carries TRBV29-1 and TRBJ1-5, with D possibly TRBD1 on 6 matching bases. The CDR3 consists of 13 residues. Between the trimmed V and J ends, which lost 1 base and 5 bases, there was a span of 9 bases. From germline, CDR1 is SQVTM and CDR2 ANQGSEA.

This clonotype was recorded a few times. A much bigger clone sits one base away, suggesting this may be a read error. V is TRBV12-3 or TRBV12-4 and J is TRBJ2-7; 9 bases align to TRBD1. The CDR3 length is 13 residues. The CDR3 loop reads CASSLRTGDERYF. DNA for the CDR3: TGTGCCAGCAGTCTTAGGACAGGGGACGAGCGGTACTTC.

This clonotype was observed a handful of times. This chain connects TRBV7-2 to TRBJ2-5; D is uncertain. Germline CDR1 reads SGHTA; CDR2 reads FQGNSA. The germline V and J ends were trimmed by 5 bases and 3 bases, with 22 bases remaining between them. The CDR3 is made up of 17 amino acids. CDR3 amino acids: CASSHEAGRAPKETQYF. CDR3 DNA sequence: TGTGCCAGCAGCCACGAGGCAGGACGGGCCCCCAAAGAGACCCAGTACTTC.

The rearrangement uses TRBV20-1 and TRBJ1-3; no firm D call. The CDR3 consists of 13 residues. V was clipped by 6 bases and J by 0 bases, with 9 bases between them. Germline V CDR1 and CDR2: DFQATT, SNEGSKA (reference sequence). The CDR3: CSAGLDSGNTIYF. Written as DNA, the CDR3 is TGCAGTGCGGGATTAGACTCTGGAAACACCATATATTTT.

This chain connects TRBV11-2 to TRBJ1-6; D remains unclear. The CDR3 is made up of 13 amino acids. With 5 bases removed from V and 7 bases from J, the gap between germline ends came to 9 bases. CDR1 and CDR2 from the germline V gene are SGHAT and FQNNGV. The CDR3 sequence: CASSQLLNSPLHF. The CDR3 nucleotides are TGTGCCAGCAGCCAGCTACTAAATTCACCCCTCCACTTT. Full variable domain (outside the CDR3, taken from reference TRBV11-2 and TRBJ1-6): EAGVAQSPRYKIIEKRQSVAFWCNPISGHATLYWYQQILGQGPKLLIQFQNNGVVDDSQLPKDRFSAERLKGVDSTLKIQPAKLEDSAVYLCASSQLLNSPLHFGNGTRLTVT.

Turning to this clonotype: One end of the junction fails to match germline, which may point to a read error. The rearrangement joins TRBV20-1 to TRBJ2-3; 13 positions agree with TRBD2. The V gene's germline CDR1 is DFQATT and CDR2 SNEGSKA (reference sequence). This CDR3 comprises 15 residues. The CDR3 region is CSAQTSGRPTDTQYF. CDR3 sequence (DNA): TGCAGTGCTCAGACTAGCGGGAGGCCCACAGATACACAGTATTTT.

In the case of this clonotype: This clone may be a read error of a much larger clone one base away. The rearrangement joins TRBV29-1 to TRBJ2-5; TRBD1 matches at 9 bases. Germline V gene sequence: CDR1 SQVTM, CDR2 ANQGSEA. The CDR3 spans 14 residues. The junction had 11 bases not matched to a gene; V was cut back by 7 bases and J by 5 bases. The CDR3 protein is CSAVRQGGSETQYF. For the CDR3, the DNA is TGCAGCGCTGTAAGACAGGGGGGTAGCGAGACCCAGTACTTC. The whole variable domain, remainder taken from reference TRBV29-1 and TRBJ2-5, is SAVISQKPSRDICQRGTSLTIQCQVDSQVTMMFWYRQQPGQSLTLIATANQGSEATYESGFVIDKFPISRPNLTFSTLTVSNMSPEDSSIYLCSAVRQGGSETQYFGPGTRLLVL.

This clonotype was recorded a few times. The chain is built from TRBV10-3 and TRBJ2-7; TRBD1 matches at 9 bases. The V segment lost 6 bases and the J segment 3 bases; nucleotides outside the gene matches: 6. CDR1 is ENHRY, CDR2 SYGVKD, per germline. The CDR3 sequence is 14 residues long. CDR3 sequence (DNA): TGTGCCATCAGCCCGGGACAGGGCTTCTACGAGCAGTACTTC. Its translation is CAISPGQGFYEQYF.

This clonotype came up once. Since a much larger clone is just one base distant, this may be a read error. CDR3 nucleotide sequence: TGTGCCAGCACCCAGAGGACGCATTACAATGGGCAGTTCTTC. Amino acid sequence: CASTQRTHYNGQFF. The V call is TRBV6-2 or TRBV6-3, the J call TRBJ2-1, with D unresolved. This CDR3 is built from 14 residues. Germline CDR1 reads MNHEY; CDR2 reads SVGEGT.